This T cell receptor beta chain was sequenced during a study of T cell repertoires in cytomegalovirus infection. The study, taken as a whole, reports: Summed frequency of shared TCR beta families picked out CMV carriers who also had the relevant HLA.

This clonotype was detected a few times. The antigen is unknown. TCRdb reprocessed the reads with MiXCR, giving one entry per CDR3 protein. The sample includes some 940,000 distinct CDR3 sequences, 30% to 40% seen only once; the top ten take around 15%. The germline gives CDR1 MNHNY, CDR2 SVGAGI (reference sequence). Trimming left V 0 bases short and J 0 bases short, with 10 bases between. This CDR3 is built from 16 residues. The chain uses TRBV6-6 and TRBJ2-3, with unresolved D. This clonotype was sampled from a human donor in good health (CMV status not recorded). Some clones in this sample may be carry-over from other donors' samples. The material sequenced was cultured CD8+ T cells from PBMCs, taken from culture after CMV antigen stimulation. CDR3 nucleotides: TGTGCCAGCAGTTACTCTAAGACGCCTAGCACAGATACGCAGTATTTT. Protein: CASSYSKTPSTDTQYF.